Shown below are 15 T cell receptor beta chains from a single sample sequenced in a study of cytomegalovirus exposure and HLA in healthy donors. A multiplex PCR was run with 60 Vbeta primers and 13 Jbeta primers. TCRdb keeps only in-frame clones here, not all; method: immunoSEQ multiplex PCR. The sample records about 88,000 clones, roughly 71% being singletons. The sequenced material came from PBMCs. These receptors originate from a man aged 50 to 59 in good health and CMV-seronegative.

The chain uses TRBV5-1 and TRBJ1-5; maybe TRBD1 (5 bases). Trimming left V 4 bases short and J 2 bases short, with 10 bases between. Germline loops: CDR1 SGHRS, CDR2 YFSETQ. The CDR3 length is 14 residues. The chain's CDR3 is CASSPGGGNQPQHF. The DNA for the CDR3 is TGCGCCAGCAGCCCCGGGGGAGGCAATCAGCCCCAGCATTTT. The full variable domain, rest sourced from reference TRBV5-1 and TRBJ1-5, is KAGVTQTPRYLIKTRGQQVTLSCSPISGHRSVSWYQQTPGQGLQFLFEYFSETQRNKGNFPGRFSGRQFSNSRSEMNVSTLELGDSALYLCASSPGGGNQPQHFGDGTRLSIL.

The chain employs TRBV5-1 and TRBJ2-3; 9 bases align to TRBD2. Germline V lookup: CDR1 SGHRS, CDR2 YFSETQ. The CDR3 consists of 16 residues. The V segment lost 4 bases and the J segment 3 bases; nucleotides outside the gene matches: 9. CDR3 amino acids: CASSSNSGSGTDTQYF. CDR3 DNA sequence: TGCGCCAGCAGCAGTAATAGCGGGAGCGGGACAGATACGCAGTATTTT.

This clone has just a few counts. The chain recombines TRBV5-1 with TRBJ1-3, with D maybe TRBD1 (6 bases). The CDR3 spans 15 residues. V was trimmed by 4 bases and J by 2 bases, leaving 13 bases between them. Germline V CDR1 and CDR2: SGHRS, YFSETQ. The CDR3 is CASSMDSSTGNTIYF. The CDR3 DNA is TGCGCCAGCAGCATGGACAGCTCCACTGGAAACACCATATATTTT.

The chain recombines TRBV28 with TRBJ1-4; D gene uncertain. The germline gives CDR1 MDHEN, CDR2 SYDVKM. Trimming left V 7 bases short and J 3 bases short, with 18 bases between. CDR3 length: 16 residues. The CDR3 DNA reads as TGTGCCAGCACCTCCCGGGGAGACTCATCTAATGAAAAACTGTTTTTT. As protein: CASTSRGDSSNEKLFF. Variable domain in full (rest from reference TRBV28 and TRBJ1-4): DVKVTQSSRYLVKRTGEKVFLECVQDMDHENMFWYRQDPGLGLRLIYFSYDVKMKEKGDIPEGYSVSREKKERFSLILESASTNQTSMYLCASTSRGDSSNEKLFFGSGTQLSVL.

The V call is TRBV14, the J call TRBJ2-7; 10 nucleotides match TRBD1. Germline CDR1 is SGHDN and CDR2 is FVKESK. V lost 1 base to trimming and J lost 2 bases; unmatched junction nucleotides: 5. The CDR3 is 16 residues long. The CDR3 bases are TGTGCCAGCAGCCAAGCCCTGGGGACAGGGGCCTACGAGCAGTACTTC. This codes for CASSQALGTGAYEQYF.

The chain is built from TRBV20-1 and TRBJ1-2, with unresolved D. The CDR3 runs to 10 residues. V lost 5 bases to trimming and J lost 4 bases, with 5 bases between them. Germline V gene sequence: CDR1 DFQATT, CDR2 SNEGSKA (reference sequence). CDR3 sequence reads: CSARGYGYTF. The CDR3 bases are TGCAGTGCTCGGGGCTATGGCTACACCTTC.

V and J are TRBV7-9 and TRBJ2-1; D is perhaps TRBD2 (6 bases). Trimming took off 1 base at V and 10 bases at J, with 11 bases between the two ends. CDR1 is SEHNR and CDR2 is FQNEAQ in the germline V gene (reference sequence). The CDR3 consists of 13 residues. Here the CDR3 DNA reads TGTGCCAGCAGCTTAGGCAGCGGGCCAGAGCAGTTCTTC. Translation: CASSLGSGPEQFF.

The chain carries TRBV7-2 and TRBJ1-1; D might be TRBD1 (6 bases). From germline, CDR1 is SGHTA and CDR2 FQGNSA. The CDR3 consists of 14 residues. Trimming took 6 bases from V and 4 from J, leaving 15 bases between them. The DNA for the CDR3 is TGTGCCAGCAGTCGTTACAGGGAACTCACTGAAGCTTTCTTT. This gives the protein CASSRYRELTEAFF.

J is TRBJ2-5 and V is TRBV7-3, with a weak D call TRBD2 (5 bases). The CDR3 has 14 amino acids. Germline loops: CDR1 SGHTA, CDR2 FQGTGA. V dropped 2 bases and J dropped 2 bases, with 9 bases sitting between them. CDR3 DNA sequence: TGTGCCAGCAGCTTATCTCTAGCTCAAGAGACCCAGTACTTC. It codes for CASSLSLAQETQYF.

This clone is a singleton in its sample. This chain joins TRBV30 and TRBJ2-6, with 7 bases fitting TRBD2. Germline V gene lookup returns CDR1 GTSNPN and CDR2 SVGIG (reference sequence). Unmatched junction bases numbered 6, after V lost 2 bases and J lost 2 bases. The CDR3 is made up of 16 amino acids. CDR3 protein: CAWSRGDPAGANVLTF. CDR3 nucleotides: TGTGCCTGGAGTCGGGGGGATCCGGCTGGGGCCAACGTCCTGACTTTC.

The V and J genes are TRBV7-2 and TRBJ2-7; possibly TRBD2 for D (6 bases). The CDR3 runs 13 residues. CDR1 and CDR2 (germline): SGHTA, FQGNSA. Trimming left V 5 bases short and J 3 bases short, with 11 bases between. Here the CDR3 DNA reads TGTGCCAGCAGCGGGGGGAGAAACTACGAGCAGTACGTC. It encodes CASSGGRNYEQYV.

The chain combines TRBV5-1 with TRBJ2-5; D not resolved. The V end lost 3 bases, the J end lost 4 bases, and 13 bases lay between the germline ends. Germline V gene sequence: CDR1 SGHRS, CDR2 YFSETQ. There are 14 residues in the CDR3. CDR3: CASSSTSGTETQYF. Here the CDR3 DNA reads TGCGCCAGCAGCTCCACATCGGGTACAGAGACCCAGTACTTC.

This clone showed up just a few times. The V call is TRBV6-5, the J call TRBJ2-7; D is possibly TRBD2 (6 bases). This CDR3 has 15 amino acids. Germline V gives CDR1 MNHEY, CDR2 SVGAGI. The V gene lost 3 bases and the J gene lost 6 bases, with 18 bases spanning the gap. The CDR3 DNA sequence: TGTGCCAGCAGTTATGGGAGCGGAGGGGTCTCCGAGCAGTACTTC. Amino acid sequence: CASSYGSGGVSEQYF.

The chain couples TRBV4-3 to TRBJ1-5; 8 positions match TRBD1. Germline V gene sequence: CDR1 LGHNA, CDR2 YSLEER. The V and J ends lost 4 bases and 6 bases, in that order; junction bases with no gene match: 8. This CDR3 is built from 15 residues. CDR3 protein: CASSPDREYGQPQHF. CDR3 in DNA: TGCGCCAGCAGCCCGGACAGGGAGTATGGTCAGCCCCAGCATTTT.

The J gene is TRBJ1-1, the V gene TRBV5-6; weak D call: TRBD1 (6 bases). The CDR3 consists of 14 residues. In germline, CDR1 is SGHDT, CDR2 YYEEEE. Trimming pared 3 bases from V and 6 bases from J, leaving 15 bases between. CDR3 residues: CASSSEPGTPEAFF. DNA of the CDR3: TGTGCCAGCAGCTCCGAACCTGGGACACCTGAAGCTTTCTTT.